This T cell receptor beta chain was sequenced for a study of blood T cell repertoires in COVID-19. This CDR3 is built from 16 residues. V lost 4 bases to trimming and J lost 1 base, with 16 bases between them. CDR1 is LGHNA and CDR2 is YSLEER in the germline V gene. Measured with immunoSEQ multiplex PCR; TCRdb has only the in-frame clones, and not every one. This sample has over 90,000 clones, with about 80% found just once. The clonotype originates from a human donor in a cohort sampled during active COVID-19. Material: peripheral blood. The chain uses TRBV4-3 and TRBJ1-1; D remains unclear. The CDR3 nucleotides read TGCGCCAGCAGCCCCTTAGCGAAGGTGGAGAACACTGAAGCTTTCTTT. Amino acids: CASSPLAKVENTEAFF.